This record looks at one T cell receptor beta chain sequence and its context. Its antigen is still unknown. Looked up from germline, CDR1 is DFQATT and CDR2 is SNEGSKA (reference sequence). The CDR3 extends over 16 amino acids. The data belong to a study of T cells expressing NK-cell markers. Study summary: Each TCR beta repertoire originated in sorted T cells that were CD3+CD56+NKG2C+, CD3+CD56+NKG2C- or CD3+CD56-NKG2C+. Eight donors were sequenced, seven testing HCMV-seropositive and one testing seronegative.

TCRdb reprocessed the 5' RACE reads, with one entry per CDR3 protein and no DNA. The table lists 550,000 to 600,000 distinct CDR3 sequences, with roughly 3.5% in the top ten. General observations from the study: Dominant NKG2C+ clonotypes in about 6 donors made up about 1.0-7.5% of CD8+ T cells.

Sequencing was carried out using blood T cells: a sorted CD56 or NKG2C T cell subset, CD4+ or CD8+ T cells, or bulk PBMC T cells (not recorded which). The chain carries TRBV20-1 and TRBJ2-1; TCRdb picks TRBD2, but there is no DNA to check that call. This TCR was recovered from a man younger than 35 in good health. CDR3 sequence reads: CSADDNWRASSNEQFF.